The next 21 T cell receptor beta chains were all read from a single sample in a study of blood T cell repertoires in COVID-19. TCRdb's copy holds only in-frame clones and misses some; the assay was immunoSEQ multiplex PCR. This sample has roughly 110,000 clones, with around four fifths found just once. The sequenced sample consisted of peripheral blood. The receptors shown here come from a man between 70 and 80 years old with acute or convalescent COVID-19.

This clone was counted a single time. This chain links TRBV5-6 with TRBJ2-3; tentative D call: TRBD2 (6 bases). The germline V gene encodes CDR1 SGHDT and CDR2 YYEEEE. This CDR3 spans 15 amino acids. The ends were cut back, 3 bases at V and 0 bases at J, with 11 bases in the middle. The CDR3 loop reads CASSWGVASTDTQYF. The CDR3, as DNA: TGTGCCAGCAGCTGGGGGGTAGCGAGCACAGATACGCAGTATTTT.

This chain links TRBV3-1 (or the pseudogene TRBV3-2) with TRBJ1-4; tentatively, D is TRBD1 (5 bases). Germline lookup yields CDR1 LGHDT and CDR2 YNNKEL (reference sequence). CDR3 length: 12 residues. The V gene lost 0 bases and the J gene lost 10 bases, with 6 bases spanning the gap. In DNA form, the CDR3 reads TGTGCCAGCAGCCAAGATCAGGGAAAACTGTTTTTT. Amino acid sequence: CASSQDQGKLFF.

This chain joins TRBV30 and TRBJ2-2, with D possibly matching TRBD1 (6 bases). Trimming cost V 4 bases and J 6 bases, with 15 bases left between them. CDR1 is GTSNPN and CDR2 is SVGIG in the germline V gene (reference sequence). This CDR3 spans 14 amino acids. The DNA for the CDR3 is TGTGCCTGGACCTTTCCCAGGGGATCCGGGGAGCTGTTTTTT. Translating it yields CAWTFPRGSGELFF.

This clone was detected once. The chain combines TRBV19 with TRBJ1-6, with 9 nucleotides matching TRBD1. Losses at the gene ends were 2 bases for V and 7 bases for J; bases not matched to a gene: 6. This CDR3 region has 16 residues. The germline V gene has CDR1 LNHDA and CDR2 SQIVND (reference sequence). The DNA for the CDR3 is TGTGCCAGTAGTATACTGACAGGGGGAAAGAATTCACCCCTCCACTTT. It translates to CASSILTGGKNSPLHF.

The chain couples TRBV5-4 to TRBJ2-1; 8 positions match TRBD2. CDR1 is SGHNT and CDR2 is YYREEE in the germline V gene (reference sequence). Trimming cost V 0 bases and J 9 bases; bases outside gene matches: 14. The CDR3 length is 17 residues. The CDR3 here is CASSLGSQSGRDGEQFF. DNA for the CDR3: TGTGCCAGCAGCTTGGGGAGTCAAAGCGGGAGAGATGGTGAGCAGTTCTTC.

The V call is TRBV15, the J call TRBJ2-1, with 8 bases matching TRBD2. Per the germline V gene, CDR1 is LNHNV and CDR2 is YYDKDF (reference sequence). Unmatched junction bases numbered 2, after V lost 1 base and J lost 9 bases. The CDR3 length is 13 residues. As DNA, the CDR3 is TGTGCCACCAGCAGAGTCGGGAGGGGTGAGCAGTTCTTC. Translating it yields CATSRVGRGEQFF.

This chain uses TRBV5-4 with TRBJ2-1; 8 bases map to TRBD2. Germline V gives CDR1 SGHNT, CDR2 YYREEE (reference sequence). The CDR3 runs to 14 residues. Trimming removed 5 bases from V and 2 bases from J; junction bases left unmatched: 3. CDR3 coding DNA: TGTGCCAGCAGGTCGGGGGGGACCTACAATGAGCAGTTCTTC. Residues: CASRSGGTYNEQFF.

The V call is TRBV28, the J call TRBJ1-3; no reliable D call. Germline V gene lookup returns CDR1 MDHEN and CDR2 SYDVKM. Trimming left V 8 bases short and J 1 base short, with 9 bases between. This CDR3 has 13 residues. DNA for the CDR3: TGTGCCAGCCAACAGCTATCTGGAAACACCATATATTTT. Its translation is CASQQLSGNTIYF.

V gene TRBV6-5 combines with J gene TRBJ2-3; D unresolved. Germline loops: CDR1 MNHEY, CDR2 SVGAGI. The germline V and J ends were trimmed by 2 bases and 2 bases, with 5 bases remaining between them. The CDR3 totals 13 residues. CDR3 nucleotides: TGTGCCAGCAGTTACCGTCCCACAGATACGCAGTATTTT. Residues: CASSYRPTDTQYF.

The CDR3 region is CSALVGAGIETQYF. DNA for the CDR3: TGCAGCGCCTTAGTCGGGGCGGGAATAGAGACCCAGTACTTC. This chain connects TRBV29-1 to TRBJ2-5; tentative D call: TRBD2 (6 bases). V was pared by 7 bases and J by 4 bases, with 19 bases between. The V gene's germline CDR1 is SQVTM and CDR2 ANQGSEA. The CDR3 has 14 amino acids. Looking up the rest from reference TRBV29-1 and TRBJ2-5 gives the full variable domain: SAVISQKPSRDICQRGTSLTIQCQVDSQVTMMFWYRQQPGQSLTLIATANQGSEATYESGFVIDKFPISRPNLTFSTLTVSNMSPEDSSIYLCSALVGAGIETQYFGPGTRLLVL.

The V gene is TRBV28, the J gene TRBJ2-3; TRBD1 might be the D (5 bases). V gave up 6 bases and J gave up 2 bases, with 15 bases separating them. The CDR3 loop spans 15 amino acids. Germline CDR1 is MDHEN and CDR2 is SYDVKM. As DNA, the CDR3 is TGTGCCAGCAGCTCGCCCCAACAGGCCACAGATACGCAGTATTTT. Translated: CASSSPQQATDTQYF.

This chain joins TRBV5-1 and TRBJ2-2; 12 nucleotides line up with TRBD2. This CDR3 contains 18 residues. V shed 0 bases and J 0 bases; nucleotides not matched to a gene: 3. Germline values: CDR1 SGHRS, CDR2 YFSETQ. DNA of the CDR3: TGCGCCAGCAGCTTGGGCACTAGCGGGGGGACGAACACCGGGGAGCTGTTTTTT. Protein product: CASSLGTSGGTNTGELFF.

The chain links TRBV10-3 to TRBJ1-6; possibly TRBD1 for D (5 bases). Germline assignment: CDR1 ENHRY and CDR2 SYGVKD. With 0 bases removed from V and 5 bases from J, the gap between germline ends came to 11 bases. CDR3 length equals 16 residues. The CDR3 DNA reads TGTGCCATCAGTGAGTCTCGACAGATGAATAATTCACCCCTCCACTTT. Amino acid sequence: CAISESRQMNNSPLHF.

The CDR3 DNA follows: TGCGCCAGCAGCTTAGGGACAGGGGAAGGGGACACTGAAGCTTTCTTT. It yields the protein CASSLGTGEGDTEAFF. V gene TRBV5-1 combines with J gene TRBJ1-1, with TRBD1 identical over 10 bases. CDR1 SGHRS and CDR2 YFSETQ come from the germline V gene. V shed 2 bases, J shed 3 bases, and the junction held 7 bases outside the gene matches. The CDR3 consists of 16 residues.

The chain couples TRBV28 to TRBJ1-5; 8 nucleotides match TRBD1. Germline V gene data show CDR1 as MDHEN and CDR2 as SYDVKM. CDR3 length: 17 residues. The trim removed 6 bases at V and 6 bases at J, leaving 16 bases unmatched. CDR3 protein: CASSRRGQGKTGQPQHF. CDR3 coding DNA: TGTGCCAGCAGCCGGAGAGGACAGGGCAAGACGGGTCAGCCCCAGCATTTT. The entire variable domain, with the rest obtained from reference TRBV28 and TRBJ1-5, is as follows: DVKVTQSSRYLVKRTGEKVFLECVQDMDHENMFWYRQDPGLGLRLIYFSYDVKMKEKGDIPEGYSVSREKKERFSLILESASTNQTSMYLCASSRRGQGKTGQPQHFGDGTRLSIL.

J is TRBJ1-5 and V is TRBV7-9; D ambiguous. This CDR3 region has 14 residues. Germline V gene data show CDR1 as SEHNR and CDR2 as FQNEAQ (reference sequence). The germline V and J ends were trimmed by 5 bases and 0 bases, with 8 bases remaining between them. CDR3 sequence (DNA): TGTGCCAGCAGCCCAGTTAATAGCAATCAGCCCCAGCATTTT. Protein sequence: CASSPVNSNQPQHF.

This chain links TRBV6-5 with TRBJ2-2; 7 bases are shared with TRBD2. V was pared by 7 bases and J by 6 bases, with 8 bases of the junction left unmatched. The germline V gene encodes CDR1 MNHEY and CDR2 SVGAGI. The CDR3 runs 14 residues. DNA of the CDR3: TGTGCCAGCACGGCGGCAGGGAGGGCCGGGGAGCTGTTTTTT. It is translated as CASTAAGRAGELFF.

This clone showed up many times. Additional DNA sequences in this sample encode the identical CDR3. This chain uses TRBV19 with TRBJ2-6, with D tentatively TRBD2 (6 bases). The ends were cut back, 3 bases at V and 1 base at J, with 10 bases in the middle. The germline gives CDR1 LNHDA, CDR2 SQIVND (reference sequence). The CDR3 spans 16 residues. CDR3 coding DNA: TGTGCCAGTAGTATTTTTAGCGGATCTGGGGCCAACGTCCTGACTTTC. Translation: CASSIFSGSGANVLTF.

V usage is TRBV9 and J usage is TRBJ1-2; D might be TRBD1 (5 bases). The CDR3 runs 13 residues. V gave up 0 bases and J gave up 4 bases, with 7 bases separating them. Per the germline V gene, CDR1 is SGDLS and CDR2 is YYNGEE. The CDR3 nucleotides are TGTGCCAGCAGCGTAGCCGACAGCTATGGCTACACCTTC. It is translated as CASSVADSYGYTF.

V and J are TRBV6-2 or TRBV6-3 and TRBJ2-7; no clear D. Germline CDR1 and CDR2: MNHEY and SVGEGT. Trimming cost V 5 bases and J 3 bases, with 14 bases left between them. The CDR3 loop spans 14 amino acids. The CDR3 loop is CASSDPGGHYEQYF. Written as DNA, the CDR3 is TGTGCCAGCAGTGACCCCGGTGGGCACTACGAGCAGTACTTC.

The chain couples TRBV29-1 to TRBJ2-7, with 12 bases fitting TRBD1. Trimming at V came to 6 bases and at J to 5 bases, leaving 8 bases not matched to a gene. This CDR3 has 14 amino acids. The germline V gene encodes CDR1 SQVTM and CDR2 ANQGSEA. CDR3 in amino acids: CSVSGGQGADEQYF. The DNA for the CDR3 is TGCAGCGTCTCTGGGGGACAGGGGGCTGACGAGCAGTACTTC.